The TCR beta chain described here comes from a study of blood T cell repertoires in COVID-19. Turning to the study itself: From the United States, Italy and Spain came samples of acute and convalescent COVID-19. The cDNA or gDNA used as material had been derived from T cells, B-cell-depleted T cells, or PBMCs.

In the source study's methods: The assay estimated nucleated cells by amplifying reference gene primers. TCRdb keeps only in-frame clones here, not all; method: immunoSEQ multiplex PCR. That table is the source of V, J and clone size, and D and trimming were worked out from the DNA. Seen here are 60,000 to 70,000 clones, about 90% observed once, and the top ten hold 13%. This CDR3 has 21 amino acids. The germline CDR1 and CDR2 sequences are LGHDT and YNNKEL (reference sequence). The trim removed 0 bases at V and 7 bases at J, leaving 24 bases unmatched. Sequenced sample: peripheral blood. The rearrangement links TRBV3-1 (or the pseudogene TRBV3-2) to TRBJ2-1; the match to TRBD1 covers 7 bases. The sequence was obtained from a human donor with active COVID-19. The donor label of this sample is uncertain. In DNA, the CDR3 is TGTGCCAGCAGCCAAGATCCTCTTATTTCGAAGACAGGGCTGATGTGGAATGAGCAGTTCTTC. It codes for CASSQDPLISKTGLMWNEQFF.